The rows below give T cell receptor beta chains drawn from one sample of a study of cytomegalovirus exposure and HLA in healthy donors. Repertoires were generated with immunoSEQ multiplex PCR, while TCRdb's copy carries only in-frame clones and drops some. Of about 100,000 clones listed, over 65% are singletons. The sequencing sample was made of PBMCs. These receptors were obtained from a woman between 40 and 50 years old in good health and CMV-seronegative. Each CDR3 is given with its conserved first and last residue. Clone sizes are given selectively: once, few, many, or a class where the clone is expanded.

J gene,V gene,clone size,CDR3 protein
TRBJ2-5,TRBV18,-,CASSPRETQYF
TRBJ2-1,TRBV19,-,CASMGGPYNEQFF
TRBJ2-7,TRBV7-3,-,CASSLRTSSYEQYF
TRBJ2-7,TRBV28,-,CASSSYEAPSYEQYF
TRBJ2-1,TRBV29-1,few,CSVEGQGSYNEQFF
TRBJ1-2,TRBV9,-,CASSPRQNYGYTF
TRBJ2-1,TRBV30,-,CAWSTSGIVDEQFF
TRBJ2-3,TRBV29-1,-,CSAFPLSGRGSTDTQYF
TRBJ1-2,TRBV29-1,-,CSVEETGQGGYTF
TRBJ2-5,TRBV7-2,-,CASSLTIGGETQYF
TRBJ1-1,TRBV7-2,-,CASSLYAEMNTEAFF
TRBJ1-3,TRBV7-9,-,CASSKDGTSYSGNTIYF
TRBJ2-6,TRBV19,-,CASSDDRGRSGANVLTF
TRBJ2-7,TRBV11-2,once,CASSLGAYPYSYEQYF
TRBJ2-1,TRBV7-2,-,CASSSLGLDNEQFF
TRBJ1-5,TRBV30,-,CAWSQGQAAQPQHF
TRBJ1-2,TRBV18,few,CASSPSEGAYGYTF
TRBJ1-5,TRBV28,-,CASSLPYQPQHF
TRBJ1-1,TRBV7-8,-,CASSLARQTEAFF
TRBJ2-2,TRBV19,-,CASSIVAGSSTGELFF
TRBJ1-1,TRBV29-1,-,CSVTTWLPEAFF
TRBJ1-5,TRBV6-1,-,CASSGTDNQPQHF
TRBJ2-3,TRBV27,-,CASSTGTGGTDTQYF
TRBJ2-1,TRBV28,few,CASSLAGPGFNEQFF
TRBJ1-2,TRBV27,-,CASSERTDNYGYTF
TRBJ2-1,TRBV6-6,-,CASSYSAGRVLNEQFF
TRBJ2-4,TRBV27,-,CASSLGQRRASKNIQYF
TRBJ1-4,TRBV5-1,few,CASTLGGQGREKLFF
TRBJ2-1,TRBV29-1,-,CSVPNPPSGRAIYNEQFF
TRBJ1-3,TRBV5-5,-,CASSVGGSGNTIYF
TRBJ2-7,TRBV4-2,-,CASSQEPSGSYEQYF
TRBJ1-5,TRBV2,-,CASNSGTISNQPQHF
TRBJ2-5,TRBV9,-,CASSVGQAETQYF
TRBJ1-5,TRBV7-9,-,CASSRGQGARNQPQHF
TRBJ1-2,TRBV27,-,CASSSTTVNYGYTF
TRBJ1-1,TRBV5-4,-,CASTFSVERGTEAFF
TRBJ1-1,TRBV28,once,CASSSLTGGGTEAFF
TRBJ2-3,TRBV7-2,-,CASSYNTGTTRRDTQYF
TRBJ2-4,TRBV9,-,CASSVQAGNIQYF
TRBJ2-2,TRBV4-3,-,CASSQGPLAGVAGELFF
TRBJ2-1,TRBV7-2,-,CASSLARSYYNEQFF
TRBJ1-1,TRBV28,-,CASSTGAHTEAFF